Listed below are T cell receptor beta chains from one sample, sequenced in a study of OX40 agonist ivuxolimab in advanced cancers. This table comes from immunoSEQ multiplex PCR, and its TCRdb copy is limited to in-frame clones, with some not included. The sample lists some 87,000 clones; 94% were seen once. The material was CD4+ or CD8+ T cells sorted from blood, obtained in a trial of the OX40 agonist ivuxolimab. The origin of the receptors is an adult with an advanced solid tumor such as melanoma, head and neck, liver or kidney cancer. The CDR3 runs from the conserved cysteine through the conserved F or W. The D gene is left open where the match is weak.

v_call	d_call	j_call	cdr3_aa
TRBV20-1	.	TRBJ1-2	CSASDGSGYTF
TRBV7-8	.	TRBJ2-1	CASSRPPPGKYNEQFF
TRBV19	.	TRBJ2-7	CASSIGGQGYEQYF
TRBV9	.	TRBJ2-5	CASSGVQETQYF
TRBV7-2	TRBD1	TRBJ2-1	CASSLRQGYEQFF
TRBV25-1	.	TRBJ1-1	CASSEFNTEAFF
TRBV7-6	.	TRBJ2-7	CASSLERGGYEQYF
TRBV5-1	.	TRBJ2-5	CASRLGTAIQETQYF
TRBV28	.	TRBJ1-2	CASSTVANYGYTF
TRBV15	.	TRBJ2-4	CATSRDLTDGNIQYF
TRBV2	.	TRBJ2-3	CASLSPLGLHTDTQYF
TRBV7-6	.	TRBJ1-5	CASSTELNQPQHF
TRBV7-2	.	TRBJ2-3	CASSLRGPSEGQYTDTQYF
TRBV5-8	.	TRBJ1-5	CASRWQGSGNQPQHF
TRBV4-3	.	TRBJ1-2	CASSQSRLGGFGYTF
TRBV6-4	.	TRBJ2-7	CASTLRVLWRVPSYEQYF
TRBV15	TRBD2	TRBJ2-1	CATSSGLAGDLGEQFF
TRBV5-6	.	TRBJ1-5	CASSVEGRELNQPQHF
TRBV5-1	TRBD2	TRBJ2-7	CASNLEEAGGPNDEQYF
TRBV7-2	.	TRBJ2-7	CASSYAGAYEQYF
TRBV9	.	TRBJ1-2	CASSSVGGRSANYGYTF
TRBV12-5	.	TRBJ2-1	CASGLRASSYNEQFF
TRBV4-1	TRBD2	TRBJ2-5	CASSQGGLAGTETQYF
TRBV13	TRBD1	TRBJ2-7	CASSLLPGQPYEQYF
TRBV29-1	.	TRBJ2-3	CSGLIRAKSSTDTQYF
TRBV6-6	.	TRBJ2-7	CASSPWQGPYEQYF
TRBV5-4	.	TRBJ2-1	CASSLGGSLIF
TRBV13	.	TRBJ2-7	CASSLSSGRVSEQYF
TRBV6-6	.	TRBJ2-7	CASTGDLRTREQYF
TRBV6-1	.	TRBJ1-2	CASSGGGADGYTF
TRBV7-4	TRBD2	TRBJ2-1	CASSLVGGLAGSYSYNEQFF
TRBV27	.	TRBJ1-2	CASSYGINYGYTF
TRBV27	.	.	CASSPGSYEQYF
TRBV7-9	.	TRBJ2-2	CASRGAGELFF
TRBV28	.	TRBJ1-2	CASTPSRMIYGYTF
TRBV10-1	.	TRBJ2-1	CASSGERIRSYNEQFF
TRBV13	.	TRBJ2-2	CASSYNTGELFF
TRBV30	.	TRBJ1-6	CAWSDQGIAYNSPLHF
TRBV6-7	.	TRBJ1-1	CASSYLTGVPNTEAFF
TRBV27	TRBD2	TRBJ2-1	CASSSGTSGYNEQFF
TRBV23-1	TRBD1	TRBJ1-5	CASGLETGHQPQHF
TRBV6-5	TRBD2	TRBJ2-7	CASSPGLAETYEQYF
TRBV14	.	TRBJ2-7	CASSQSPLRLYEQYF
TRBV4-3	.	TRBJ2-4	CASSQDGTAKGKNIQYF
TRBV14	.	TRBJ2-7	CASSQVGEQYF
TRBV27	TRBD1	TRBJ2-1	CASSSQGVDEQFF
TRBV7-9	.	TRBJ2-2	CASSNRRGNEELFF
TRBV7-8	TRBD2	TRBJ2-3	CASSVEPSGSDTQYF
TRBV9	.	TRBJ1-3	CASSGQENTIYF